The 10 T cell receptor beta chains in this list originate from one sample, sequenced in a study of blood T cell repertoires in COVID-19. Profiling relied on immunoSEQ multiplex PCR, and the TCRdb table lists in-frame clones only, not all of them. This table has some 220,000 clones, about nine tenths appearing once. The sample taken for sequencing was peripheral blood. Receptors were obtained from a man aged 30 to 39 with COVID-19, enrolled during active disease.

The genes are TRBV7-9 and TRBJ1-5; no reliable D call. From germline, CDR1 is SEHNR and CDR2 FQNEAQ (reference sequence). V gave up 5 bases and J gave up 7 bases, with 12 bases separating them. The CDR3 totals 13 residues. CDR3 DNA sequence: TGTGCCAGCAGCCCTCTCGCGGGCCAGCCCCAGCATTTT. It is translated as CASSPLAGQPQHF.

The gene calls are TRBV6-5 and TRBJ2-2; 7 bases match TRBD1. V lost 7 bases and J lost 2; bases outside the gene matches: 7. Germline assignment: CDR1 MNHEY and CDR2 SVGAGI. CDR3 length: 15 residues. CDR3 nucleotide sequence: TGTGCCAGCATCTTAGGGGGCGACAACACCGGGGAGCTGTTTTTT. This translates into CASILGGDNTGELFF.

The CDR3 protein is CASSWGAGREQYF. The CDR3 nucleotides read TGTGCCAGCAGTTGGGGCGCAGGGCGCGAGCAGTACTTC. The chain couples TRBV6-5 to TRBJ2-7, with D perhaps matching TRBD1 (5 bases). V gave up 4 bases and J gave up 6 bases, with 13 bases separating them. Germline lookup yields CDR1 MNHEY and CDR2 SVGAGI. This CDR3 spans 13 amino acids.

The chain employs TRBV11-2 and TRBJ2-6; a possible D gene is TRBD2 (6 bases). CDR3 length: 18 residues. The ends were cut back, 1 base at V and 7 bases at J, with 20 bases in the middle. CDR1 SGHAT and CDR2 FQNNGV come from the germline V gene. The CDR3 protein is CASSLGWRGPKEANVLTF. CDR3 nucleotides: TGTGCCAGCAGCTTAGGTTGGCGGGGTCCAAAAGAAGCCAACGTCCTGACTTTC. The full variable domain, rest sourced from reference TRBV11-2 and TRBJ2-6, is EAGVAQSPRYKIIEKRQSVAFWCNPISGHATLYWYQQILGQGPKLLIQFQNNGVVDDSQLPKDRFSAERLKGVDSTLKIQPAKLEDSAVYLCASSLGWRGPKEANVLTFGAGSRLTVL.

The rearrangement joins TRBV3-1 (or the pseudogene TRBV3-2) to TRBJ1-2; D is perhaps TRBD1 (5 bases). The CDR3 has 14 residues. The V end lost 1 base, the J end lost 3 bases, and 9 bases lay between the germline ends. Germline loops: CDR1 LGHDT, CDR2 YNNKEL (reference sequence). CDR3 bases: TGTGCCAGCAGCCAAGGGCAGGGATACTATGGCTACACCTTC. As protein: CASSQGQGYYGYTF.

V and J are TRBV6-6 and TRBJ2-7; D uncertain. Germline CDR1 MNHNY, CDR2 SVGAGI (reference sequence). The CDR3 loop spans 13 amino acids. Trimming removed 5 bases from V and 5 bases from J, with 13 bases in between. This CDR3 is CASSPLTMNEQYF. The CDR3 DNA reads as TGTGCCAGCAGTCCCCTGACAATGAACGAGCAGTACTTC.

The chain joins TRBV2 to TRBJ1-3, with D possibly TRBD1 on 5 matching bases. V was trimmed by 4 bases and J by 0 bases, leaving 13 bases between them. CDR3 size: 16 residues. Germline V lookup: CDR1 SNHLY, CDR2 FYNNEI. Here the CDR3 reads CASSAPQGGSGNTIYF. The DNA of the CDR3 is TGTGCCAGCAGTGCCCCCCAGGGTGGCTCTGGAAACACCATATATTTT.

This chain links TRBV9 with TRBJ1-2; D is unclear. Germline V CDR1 and CDR2: SGDLS, YYNGEE. CDR3 length: 17 amino acids. V was pared by 0 bases and J by 3 bases, with 18 bases between. The CDR3 DNA is TGTGCCAGCAGCGTAGTAGCGCTTGGCCCCGGTGACTATGGCTACACCTTC. Amino acids: CASSVVALGPGDYGYTF.

In its sample, this clone was seen a few times. This CDR3 is also generated by other DNA sequences in the sample. This chain links TRBV5-1 with TRBJ1-1; TRBD1 agrees at 7 bases. In germline, CDR1 is SGHRS, CDR2 YFSETQ. The CDR3 loop spans 13 amino acids. V was pared by 0 bases and J by 4 bases, with 0 bases of the junction left unmatched. This chain's CDR3 is CASSLDRGTEAFF. CDR3 DNA: TGCGCCAGCAGCTTGGACAGGGGCACTGAAGCTTTCTTT.

This clone was detected a few times. The chain joins TRBV2 to TRBJ2-7; D remains unclear. Per the germline V gene, CDR1 is SNHLY and CDR2 is FYNNEI. The CDR3 extends over 13 amino acids. The V and J ends lost 5 bases and 1 base respectively, with 9 bases between them. The CDR3 DNA reads TGTGCCAGCAGTTTTCCGTTTTCCTACGAGCAGTACTTC. This sequence encodes CASSFPFSYEQYF.